Below, 5 T cell receptor beta chains from the same sample are listed, as sequenced in a study of T cell repertoires in aging, cancer and after chemotherapy. Rearranged V-D-J TRB sequences were amplified with a mixed TRB-A/B primer pool. TCRdb called the multiplex PCR reads again in MiXCR, with one record for every CDR3 protein. The sample includes hundreds of distinct CDR3 sequences, about 22% of them seen just once. Peripheral blood genomic DNA, not sorted cells or RNA, was the template. The sequenced sample consisted of blood. The receptors were sampled from a human donor with a blood cancer.

The rearrangement joins TRBV27 to TRBJ2-7, with 9 bases fitting TRBD2. The V gene end was trimmed by 5 bases and the J gene end by 2 bases; junction bases not matched to a gene: 7. The CDR3 totals 15 residues. Looked up from germline, CDR1 is MNHEY and CDR2 is SMNVEV (reference sequence). The CDR3 DNA reads as TGTGCCAGCAGTGCCGGGACTAGCAGTACCTACGAGCAGTACTTC. Protein sequence: CASSAGTSSTYEQYF.

This clonotype was recorded a few times. CDR3 nucleotides: TGTGCCAGCAGTTACGGACTAGCGGGAGGGCTAGATACGCAGTATTTT. Translation: CASSYGLAGGLDTQYF. J is TRBJ2-3 and V is TRBV6-1; 15 nucleotides match TRBD2. Germline loops: CDR1 MNHNS, CDR2 SASEGT. The CDR3 contains 16 residues. The J segment lost 5 bases and the V segment lost 5 bases, leaving 5 bases of the junction unmatched.

This clonotype ranks as large. The chain uses TRBV6-2 or TRBV6-3 and TRBJ2-1; 11 nucleotides match TRBD2. The trim removed 5 bases at V and 9 bases at J, leaving 3 bases unmatched. CDR3 length equals 13 residues. Germline V lookup: CDR1 MNHEY, CDR2 SVGEGT. The CDR3 nucleotides read TGTGCCAGCAGTCAGGGACTAGCGGTTGAGCAGTTCTTC. The encoded protein is CASSQGLAVEQFF.

By share of the sample, this clonotype is medium-sized. V gene TRBV20-1 combines with J gene TRBJ2-3, with 9 bases identical to TRBD1. V dropped 5 bases and J dropped 2; count of bases not matched to a gene: 2. Germline V gene sequence: CDR1 DFQATT, CDR2 SNEGSKA (reference sequence). This CDR3 spans 13 amino acids. The CDR3 loop reads CSAGDRATDTQYF. In nucleotides, the CDR3 is TGCAGTGCTGGGGACAGGGCCACAGATACGCAGTATTTT.

By sample fraction, this clonotype is medium-sized. The chain couples TRBV7-3 to TRBJ2-1, with unresolved D. CDR3 length: 14 amino acids. The germline gives CDR1 SGHTA, CDR2 FQGTGA. V lost 1 base and J 9 bases, leaving 13 bases between the germline ends. The CDR3 bases are TGTGCCAGCAGCTTAATGGTCGGCCCGGGTGAGCAGTTCTTC. Protein sequence: CASSLMVGPGEQFF.